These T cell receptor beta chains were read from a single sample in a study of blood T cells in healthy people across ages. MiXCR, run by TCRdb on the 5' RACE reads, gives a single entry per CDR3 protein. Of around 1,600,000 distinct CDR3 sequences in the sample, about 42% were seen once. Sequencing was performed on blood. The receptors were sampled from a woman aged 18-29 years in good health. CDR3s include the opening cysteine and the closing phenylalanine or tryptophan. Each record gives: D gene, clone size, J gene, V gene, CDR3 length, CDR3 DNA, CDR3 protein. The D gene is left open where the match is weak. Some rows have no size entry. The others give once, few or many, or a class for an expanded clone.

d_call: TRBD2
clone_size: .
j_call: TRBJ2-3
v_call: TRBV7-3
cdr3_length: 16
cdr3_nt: TGTGCCAGCAGCTTAAGGAGGGCGGGAGGTGTAAATACGCAGTATTTT
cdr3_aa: CASSLRRAGGVNTQYF

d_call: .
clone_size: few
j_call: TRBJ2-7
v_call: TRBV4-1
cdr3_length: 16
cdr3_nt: TGCGCCAGCAGCCAAGGGGTTTGGGGGCGAGCCTACGAGCAGTACTTC
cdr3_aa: CASSQGVWGRAYEQYF

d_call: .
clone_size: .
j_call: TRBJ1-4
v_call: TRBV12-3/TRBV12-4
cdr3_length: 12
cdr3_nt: TGTGCCAACAGTTTAGTCGGGGGACGGCTGTTTTTT
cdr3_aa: CANSLVGGRLFF

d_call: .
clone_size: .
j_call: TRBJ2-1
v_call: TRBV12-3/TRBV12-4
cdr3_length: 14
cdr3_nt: TGTGCCAGCAGTCCCTCCCTCAGCTTCAATGAGCGGTTCTTC
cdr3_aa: CASSPSLSFNERFF

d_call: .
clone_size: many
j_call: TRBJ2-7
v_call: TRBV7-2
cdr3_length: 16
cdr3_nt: TGTGCCAGCAGCTTAGATGGGACGGGACCTTCCTACGAGCAGTACTTC
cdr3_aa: CASSLDGTGPSYEQYF

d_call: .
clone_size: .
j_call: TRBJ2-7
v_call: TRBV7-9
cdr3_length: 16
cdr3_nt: TGTGCCAGCAGCTTTATACCCACAAAGAATCCCTACGAGCAGTACTTC
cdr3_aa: CASSFIPTKNPYEQYF

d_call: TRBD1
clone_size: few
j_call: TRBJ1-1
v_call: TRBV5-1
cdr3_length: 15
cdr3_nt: TGCGCCAGCAGCTTTTACAGGGGGCAGACATCTGAAGCTTTCTTT
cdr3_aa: CASSFYRGQTSEAFF

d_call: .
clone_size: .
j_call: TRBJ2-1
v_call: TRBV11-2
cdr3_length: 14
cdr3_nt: TGTGCCAGCAGGGACCCTATCAGACTCAATGAGCAGTTCTTC
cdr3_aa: CASRDPIRLNEQFF

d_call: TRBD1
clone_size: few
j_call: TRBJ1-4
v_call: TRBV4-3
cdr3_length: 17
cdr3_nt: TGCGCCAGCAGCCAGGGGACAGGTACTGCAACTAATGAAAAACTGTTTTTT
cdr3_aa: CASSQGTGTATNEKLFF

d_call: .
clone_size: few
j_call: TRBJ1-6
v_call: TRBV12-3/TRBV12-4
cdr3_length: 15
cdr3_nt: TGTGCCAGCAGTTCGGGGGGGACCTATAATTCACCCCTCCACTTT
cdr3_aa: CASSSGGTYNSPLHF

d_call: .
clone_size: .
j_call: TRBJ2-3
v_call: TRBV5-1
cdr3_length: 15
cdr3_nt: TGCGCCAGCAGCTTGGAGGGAGTAGGGGCAGATACGCAGTATTTT
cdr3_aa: CASSLEGVGADTQYF

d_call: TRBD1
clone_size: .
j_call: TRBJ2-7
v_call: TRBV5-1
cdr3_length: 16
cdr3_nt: TGCGCCAGCAGCGAAGGACAGGGGGCTTTTTACAATGAGCAGTACTTC
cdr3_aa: CASSEGQGAFYNEQYF

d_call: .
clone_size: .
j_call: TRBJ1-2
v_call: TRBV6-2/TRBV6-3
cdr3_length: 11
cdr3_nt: TGTGCCAGCACCCACGGAGTTGATCTCACCTTC
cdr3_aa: CASTHGVDLTF

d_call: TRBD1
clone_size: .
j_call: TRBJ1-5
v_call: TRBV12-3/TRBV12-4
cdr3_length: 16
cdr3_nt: TGTGCCAGCAGACCGAACAGGGGATCCGGCAATCAGCCCCAGCATTTT
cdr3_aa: CASRPNRGSGNQPQHF

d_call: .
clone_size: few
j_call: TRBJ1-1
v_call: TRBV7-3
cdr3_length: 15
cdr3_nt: TGTGCCAGCAGCTTGGGGCCCAGGGTGAACACTGAAGCTTTCTTT
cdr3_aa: CASSLGPRVNTEAFF

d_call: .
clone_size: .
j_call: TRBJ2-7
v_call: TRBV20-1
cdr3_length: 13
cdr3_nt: TGCAGTGCTCCCGCTGGCACCTCCTACGAGCAGTACTTC
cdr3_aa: CSAPAGTSYEQYF

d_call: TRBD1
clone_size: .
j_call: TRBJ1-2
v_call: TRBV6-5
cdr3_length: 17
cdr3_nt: TGTGCCAGCAGTTATCCCGGACAGGGGTTTGCCTACTATGGCTACACCTTC
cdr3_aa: CASSYPGQGFAYYGYTF

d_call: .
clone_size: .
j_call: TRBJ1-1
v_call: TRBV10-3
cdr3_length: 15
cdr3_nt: TGTGCCATCAGTGATATAGTCGGGGAGAACACTGAAGCTTTCTTT
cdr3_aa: CAISDIVGENTEAFF

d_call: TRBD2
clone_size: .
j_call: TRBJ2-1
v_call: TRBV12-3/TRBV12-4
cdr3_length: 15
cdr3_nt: TGTGCCAGCAGTATCTCCGGGACTAGCGGGAATGAGCAGTTCTTC
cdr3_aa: CASSISGTSGNEQFF

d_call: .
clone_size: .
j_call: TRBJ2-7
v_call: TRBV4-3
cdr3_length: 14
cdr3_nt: TGCGCCAGCAGCCAAGTTGGGGACCACTACGAGCAGTACTTC
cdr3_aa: CASSQVGDHYEQYF

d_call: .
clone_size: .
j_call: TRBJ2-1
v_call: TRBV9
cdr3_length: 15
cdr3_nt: TGTGCCGGCAGCGTAGGGCTTCTCCCCGGGAATGAGCAGTTCTTC
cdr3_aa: CAGSVGLLPGNEQFF

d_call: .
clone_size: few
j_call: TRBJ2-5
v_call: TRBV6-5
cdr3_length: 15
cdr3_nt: TGTGCCAGCAGCTTGCCCGACAGGCCCCAAGAGACCCAGTACTTC
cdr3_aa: CASSLPDRPQETQYF

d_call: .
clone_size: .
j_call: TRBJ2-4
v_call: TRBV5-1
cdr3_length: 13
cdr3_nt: TGCGCCAGCAGCCTGGAGGGAGGTGGAGAGGAGTACTTC
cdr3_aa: CASSLEGGGEEYF

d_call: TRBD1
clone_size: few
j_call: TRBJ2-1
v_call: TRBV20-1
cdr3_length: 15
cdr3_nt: TGCAGTGCTGACCTGACAGGGAAATCCTACAATGAGCAGTTCTTC
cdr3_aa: CSADLTGKSYNEQFF

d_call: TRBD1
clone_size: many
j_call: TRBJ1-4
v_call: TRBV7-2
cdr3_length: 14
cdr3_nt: TGTGCCAGCAGCCCCGGGACAGGGAGCGAAAAACTGTTTTTT
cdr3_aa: CASSPGTGSEKLFF

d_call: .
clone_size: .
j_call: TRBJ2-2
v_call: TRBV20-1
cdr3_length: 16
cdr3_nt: TGCAGTGCTAGAGACGGCGGCCGACCGGGGGCCGGGGAGCTGTTTTTT
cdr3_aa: CSARDGGRPGAGELFF

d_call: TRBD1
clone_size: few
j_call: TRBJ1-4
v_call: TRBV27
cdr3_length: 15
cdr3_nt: TGTGCCAGCAGGCCGACAGGGGTCGATAATGAAAAACTGTTTTTT
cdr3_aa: CASRPTGVDNEKLFF

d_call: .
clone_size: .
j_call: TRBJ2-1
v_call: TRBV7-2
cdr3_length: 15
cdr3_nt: TGTGCCAGCAGCCCTCAGTGGGCGGGACATAATGAGCAGTTCTTC
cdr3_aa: CASSPQWAGHNEQFF

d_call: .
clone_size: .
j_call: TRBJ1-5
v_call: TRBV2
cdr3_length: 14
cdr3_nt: TGTGCCAGCAGGGTAGTGGGGAGCAATCAGCCCCAGCATTTT
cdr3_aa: CASRVVGSNQPQHF

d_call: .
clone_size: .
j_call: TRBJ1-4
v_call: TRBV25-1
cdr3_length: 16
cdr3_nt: TGTGCCAGCAGTGGGGTGAGGCAGGGATTTAATAAAAAACTGTTTTTT
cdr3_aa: CASSGVRQGFNKKLFF

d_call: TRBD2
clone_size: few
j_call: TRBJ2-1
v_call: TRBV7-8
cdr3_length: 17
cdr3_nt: TGTGCCAGCAGCACCGGACTAGCGGGAGGGCCGTACAATGAGCAGTTCTTC
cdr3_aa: CASSTGLAGGPYNEQFF

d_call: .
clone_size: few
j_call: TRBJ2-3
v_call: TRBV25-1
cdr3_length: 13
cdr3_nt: TGTGCCAGCAGTAACCTCAGGGCAGATACGCAGTATTTT
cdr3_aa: CASSNLRADTQYF

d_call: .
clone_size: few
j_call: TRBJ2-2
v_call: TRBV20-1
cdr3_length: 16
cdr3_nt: TGCAGTGCTAGGGCCGGGACCCAGAAGGGCACCGGGGAGCTGTTTTTT
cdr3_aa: CSARAGTQKGTGELFF

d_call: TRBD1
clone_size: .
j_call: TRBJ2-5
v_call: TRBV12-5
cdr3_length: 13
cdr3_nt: TGTGCTAGTGGTTTGGACACAGGGGCGACCCAGTACTTC
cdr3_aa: CASGLDTGATQYF

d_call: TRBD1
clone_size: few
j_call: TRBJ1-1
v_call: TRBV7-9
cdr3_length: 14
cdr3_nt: TGTGCCAGCAGCTGGGCGGGACAGGGAACTGAAGCTTTCTTT
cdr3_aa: CASSWAGQGTEAFF

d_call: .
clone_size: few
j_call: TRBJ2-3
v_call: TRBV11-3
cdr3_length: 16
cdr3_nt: TGTGCCAGCAGCTTAGGGCAGAGCGGGAGCACAGATACGCAGTATTTT
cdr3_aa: CASSLGQSGSTDTQYF

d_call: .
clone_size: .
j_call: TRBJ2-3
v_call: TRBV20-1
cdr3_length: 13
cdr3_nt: TGCAGTGCTAGACGGGTTGTCACAGATACGCAGTATTTT
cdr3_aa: CSARRVVTDTQYF

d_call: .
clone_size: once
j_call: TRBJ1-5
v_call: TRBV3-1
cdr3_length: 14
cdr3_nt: TGTGCCAGCAGCCGACAGTTTGGCAATCAGCCCCAGCATTTT
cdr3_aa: CASSRQFGNQPQHF

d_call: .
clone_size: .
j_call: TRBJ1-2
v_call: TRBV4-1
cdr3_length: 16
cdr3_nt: TGCGCCAGCAGCCGAACCCTCTCAGGAGCTAACTATGGCTACACCTTC
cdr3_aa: CASSRTLSGANYGYTF

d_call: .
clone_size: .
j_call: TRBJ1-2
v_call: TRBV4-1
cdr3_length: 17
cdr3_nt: TGCGCCAGCAGCCAAGATACGCGTCAGGAAACTAACTATGGCTACACCTTC
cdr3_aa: CASSQDTRQETNYGYTF

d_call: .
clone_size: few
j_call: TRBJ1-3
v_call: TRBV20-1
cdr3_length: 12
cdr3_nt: TGCAGTGCTAGGGACAATGGAAACACCATATATTTT
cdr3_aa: CSARDNGNTIYF

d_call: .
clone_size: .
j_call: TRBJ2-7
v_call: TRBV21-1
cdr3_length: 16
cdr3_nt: TGTGCCAGCAGCCTAACTGCGACAGGGGTAGAGTGCGAGCAGTACTTC
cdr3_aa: CASSLTATGVECEQYF

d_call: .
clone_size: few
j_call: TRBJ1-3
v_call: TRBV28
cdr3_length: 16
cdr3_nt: TGTGCCAGCAGATCGTTGACTGCCAACTCTGGAAACACCATATATTTT
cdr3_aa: CASRSLTANSGNTIYF

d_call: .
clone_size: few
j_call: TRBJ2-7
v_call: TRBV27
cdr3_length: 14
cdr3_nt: TGTGCCAGCAGTTTATCAGCCCTAGGCTACGAGCAGTACTTC
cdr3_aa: CASSLSALGYEQYF

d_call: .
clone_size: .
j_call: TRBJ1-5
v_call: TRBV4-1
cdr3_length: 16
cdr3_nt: TGCGCCAGCAGCCAAGGGGCAGCGTGGATCAGGCAGCCCCAGCATTTT
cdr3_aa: CASSQGAAWIRQPQHF

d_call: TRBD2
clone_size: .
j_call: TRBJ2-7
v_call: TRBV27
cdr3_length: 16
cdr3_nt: TGTGCCAGCAGACGTACTAGCGCCAGCTCCTACAATGAGCAGTACTTC
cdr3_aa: CASRRTSASSYNEQYF

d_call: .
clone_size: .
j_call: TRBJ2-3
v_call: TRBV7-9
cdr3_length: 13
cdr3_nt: TGTGCCAGCAGCTCAGTCCTCTTCGATACGCAGTATTTT
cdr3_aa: CASSSVLFDTQYF

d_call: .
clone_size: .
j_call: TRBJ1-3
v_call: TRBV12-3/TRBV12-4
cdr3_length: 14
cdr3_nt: TGTGCCAGCGGGCGACAGAGCTCTGGAAACACCATATATTTT
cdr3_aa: CASGRQSSGNTIYF

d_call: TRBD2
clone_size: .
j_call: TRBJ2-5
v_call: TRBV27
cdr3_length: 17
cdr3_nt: TGTGCCAGCAGTTTGGGGACTAGCGGGGGGAGGGGAGAGACCCAGTACTTC
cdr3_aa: CASSLGTSGGRGETQYF